The rows below give T cell receptor beta chains drawn from one sample of a study of T cell repertoires in cytomegalovirus infection. The antigens these receptors bind are not known. TCRdb passed the reads through MiXCR, listing each CDR3 protein once. The sample includes tens of thousands of distinct CDR3 sequences, about 24% of them seen just once. Sequenced material: CD8+ T cells from cultured PBMCs, taken from culture after CMV antigen stimulation. The receptors here all came from a human donor in good health (CMV status not recorded). Some clones in this sample may be carry-over from other donors' samples. CDR3s include the opening cysteine and the closing phenylalanine or tryptophan. The order of the fields is V gene, J gene, D gene, clone size, CDR3 protein, CDR3 DNA. D genes are given only for firm matches. Clone size is not always given. Where it is, it says once, few, many or a class for expanded clones.

TRBV27	TRBJ1-3	TRBD1	many	CASSDLRGQGFLLTGNTIYF	TGTGCCAGCAGTGACCTCCGAGGACAGGGTTTTTTATTAACTGGAAACACCATATATTTT
TRBV28	TRBJ1-5	NA	few	CASSLRGEGGNQPQHF	TGTGCCAGCAGTTTACGAGGGGAAGGGGGCAATCAGCCCCAGCATTTT
TRBV6-1	TRBJ2-1	NA	many	CASMRTVNEQFF	TGTGCCAGCATGAGGACAGTGAATGAGCAGTTCTTC
TRBV20-1	TRBJ2-3	TRBD2	NA	CSASEAGGADTQYF	TGCAGTGCGAGTGAGGCGGGAGGGGCAGATACGCAGTATTTT
TRBV12-5	TRBJ2-1	TRBD2	few	CASARAGERRNEQFF	TGTGCTAGTGCCAGAGCGGGAGAAAGAAGGAATGAGCAGTTCTTC
TRBV28	TRBJ2-1	NA	many	CASTLGTANEQFF	TGTGCCAGCACCCTGGGGACCGCTAATGAGCAGTTCTTC
TRBV11-2	TRBJ2-1	TRBD2	NA	CASSLFSGTSVYNEQFF	TGTGCCAGCAGCCTATTCTCCGGGACTAGCGTCTACAATGAGCAGTTCTTC
TRBV7-2	TRBJ2-1	TRBD2	many	CASSLDGRNPFNEQFF	TGTGCCAGCAGCTTAGACGGGAGGAATCCCTTTAATGAGCAGTTCTTC
TRBV4-1	TRBJ2-7	TRBD1	few	CASSHQGTEYEQYF	TGCGCCAGCAGCCACCAGGGGACAGAATACGAGCAGTACTTC
TRBV7-6	TRBJ2-7	TRBD1	NA	CASSLRDRAHEQYF	TGTGCCAGCAGCTTACGGGACAGGGCCCACGAGCAGTACTTC
TRBV7-6	TRBJ2-5	NA	many	CASSLNHAIRQETQYF	TGTGCCAGCAGCTTAAATCACGCCATACGCCAAGAGACCCAGTACTTC
TRBV27	TRBJ2-3	NA	NA	CASSLYQNGPDTQYF	TGTGCCAGCAGTTTATACCAAAACGGCCCAGATACGCAGTATTTT
TRBV11-2	TRBJ1-1	NA	once	CASSLEFAENTEAFF	TGTGCCAGCAGCTTAGAGTTCGCAGAGAACACTGAAGCTTTCTTT
TRBV6-2/TRBV6-3	TRBJ2-5	TRBD2	few	CASISGGVQETQYF	TGTGCCAGCATAAGCGGGGGAGTCCAAGAGACCCAGTACTTC
TRBV7-7	TRBJ2-7	NA	medium-sized	CASSHPEPLAEQYF	TGTGCCAGCAGCCATCCGGAGCCGCTGGCCGAGCAGTACTTC
TRBV12-3/TRBV12-4	TRBJ2-1	TRBD1	many	CASSPYDRVDEQFF	TGTGCCAGCAGTCCATACGACAGGGTAGATGAGCAGTTCTTC
TRBV7-9	TRBJ2-7	TRBD2	few	CASCPSGPNYEQYF	TGTGCCAGCTGCCCTAGCGGGCCGAACTACGAGCAGTACTTC